What follows describes a single T cell receptor (beta chain). Participants spanned ages roughly 18 to 90 years and resided in 20 to 30 US areas. Original methodology: Quantification of nucleated cells was approximated via reference gene primer amplification. The method was immunoSEQ multiplex PCR; TCRdb's version includes in-frame clones alone and lacks a portion of them. Clone size and V and J calls were adopted from that table, with D and trimming inferred from the DNA. The sample consists of some 300,000 clones, around nine tenths of them appearing once. This record belongs to a study of blood T cell repertoires in COVID-19. Study at large: From T cells, B-cell-depleted T cells, or PBMCs came the material, which was cDNA or gDNA.

V gave up 0 bases and J gave up 5 bases, with 11 bases separating them. The germline CDR1 and CDR2 sequences are MGHRA and YSYEKL. CDR3 length: 15 amino acids. The source is a woman aged 40 to 55 who had recovered from COVID-19. This chain joins TRBV4-1 and TRBJ1-5; possibly TRBD1 for D (5 bases). Material for sequencing was PBMCs or T cells enriched from blood (not recorded which). CDR3 sequence reads: CASSQDIGADQPQHF. CDR3 in DNA: TGCGCCAGCAGCCAAGATATAGGGGCCGATCAGCCCCAGCATTTT.